This TCR beta chain appears in the sequencing data of a study of blood T cell repertoires in COVID-19. Across the whole study: Sites across the United States, Italy and Spain contributed samples from acute and convalescent COVID-19. T cells, B-cell-depleted T cells, or PBMCs provided the cDNA or gDNA that served as material.

Original handling: Quantification of nucleated cells was approximated via reference gene primer amplification. Sequencing was performed with immunoSEQ multiplex PCR; in TCRdb, only in-frame clones are kept and a portion is missing. V and J calls and clone size come straight from that table; D and trimming were deduced from the DNA. The top ten hold about 10% of the sample, which has approximately 100,000 clones, approximately 84% seen once. The CDR3 totals 12 residues. Germline V gene sequence: CDR1 MNHEY, CDR2 SMNVEV (reference sequence). Trimming pared 3 bases from V and 9 bases from J, leaving 9 bases between.

The clonotype was recovered from a man between 65 and 85 years old with acute or convalescent COVID-19. The sample was peripheral blood. This chain joins TRBV27 and TRBJ2-1; the D is unclear. In nucleotides, the CDR3 is TGTGCCAGCAGTTTCCTAGATAGTGAGCAGTTCTTC. Translation: CASSFLDSEQFF.